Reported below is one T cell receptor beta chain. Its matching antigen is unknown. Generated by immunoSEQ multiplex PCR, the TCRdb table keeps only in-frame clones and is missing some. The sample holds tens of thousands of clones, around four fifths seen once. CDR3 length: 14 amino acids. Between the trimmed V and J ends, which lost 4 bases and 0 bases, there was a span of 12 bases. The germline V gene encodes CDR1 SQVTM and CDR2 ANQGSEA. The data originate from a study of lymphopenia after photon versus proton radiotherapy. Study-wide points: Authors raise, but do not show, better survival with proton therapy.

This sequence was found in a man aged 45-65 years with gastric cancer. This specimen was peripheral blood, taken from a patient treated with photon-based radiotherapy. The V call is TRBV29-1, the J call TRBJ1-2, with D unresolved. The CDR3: CSVVGYGSNYGYTF. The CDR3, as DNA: TGCAGCGTTGTTGGCTACGGATCTAACTATGGCTACACCTTC. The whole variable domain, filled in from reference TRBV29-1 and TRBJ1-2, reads SAVISQKPSRDICQRGTSLTIQCQVDSQVTMMFWYRQQPGQSLTLIATANQGSEATYESGFVIDKFPISRPNLTFSTLTVSNMSPEDSSIYLCSVVGYGSNYGYTFGSGTRLTVV.